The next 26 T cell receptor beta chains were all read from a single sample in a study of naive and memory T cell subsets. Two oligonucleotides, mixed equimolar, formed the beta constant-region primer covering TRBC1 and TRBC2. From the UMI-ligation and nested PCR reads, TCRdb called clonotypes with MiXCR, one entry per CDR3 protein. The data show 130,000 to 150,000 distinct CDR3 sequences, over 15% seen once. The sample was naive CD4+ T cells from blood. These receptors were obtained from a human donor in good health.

The CDR3 DNA reads as TGTGCCAGCAGTGACACTAGCGCCCAAGAGACCCAGTACTTC. The encoded protein is CASSDTSAQETQYF. The chain uses TRBV28 and TRBJ2-5, with TRBD2 matching 7 bases. Germline V lookup: CDR1 MDHEN, CDR2 SYDVKM. The CDR3 has 14 amino acids. The trim removed 5 bases at V and 1 base at J, leaving 4 bases unmatched.

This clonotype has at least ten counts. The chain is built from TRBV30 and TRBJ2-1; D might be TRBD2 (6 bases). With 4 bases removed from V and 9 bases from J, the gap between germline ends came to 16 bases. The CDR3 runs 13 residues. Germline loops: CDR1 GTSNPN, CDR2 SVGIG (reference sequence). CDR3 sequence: CAWTPGLHIEQFF. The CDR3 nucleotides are TGTGCCTGGACTCCGGGACTTCACATTGAGCAGTTCTTC.

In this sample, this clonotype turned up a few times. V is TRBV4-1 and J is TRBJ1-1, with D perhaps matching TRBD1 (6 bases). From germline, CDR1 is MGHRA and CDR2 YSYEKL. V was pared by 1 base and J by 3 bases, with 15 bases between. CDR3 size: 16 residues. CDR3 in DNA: TGCGCCAGCAGCCAAGGGGCAGGACAGATCTACACTGAAGCTTTCTTT. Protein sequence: CASSQGAGQIYTEAFF.

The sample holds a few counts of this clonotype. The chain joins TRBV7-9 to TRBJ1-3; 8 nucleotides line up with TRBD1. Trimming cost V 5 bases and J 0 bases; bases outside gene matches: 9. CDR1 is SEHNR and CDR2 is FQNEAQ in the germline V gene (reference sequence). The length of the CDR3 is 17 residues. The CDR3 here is CASSLRTGTYSGNTIYF. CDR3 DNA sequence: TGTGCCAGCAGCCTACGGACAGGGACCTACTCTGGAAACACCATATATTTT.

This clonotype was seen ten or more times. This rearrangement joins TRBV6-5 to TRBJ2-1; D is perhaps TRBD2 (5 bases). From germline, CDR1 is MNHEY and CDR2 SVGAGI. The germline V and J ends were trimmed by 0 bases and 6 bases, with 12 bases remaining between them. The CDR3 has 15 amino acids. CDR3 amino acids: CASSYSRDVRNEQFF. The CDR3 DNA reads TGTGCCAGCAGTTACTCGAGGGATGTACGCAATGAGCAGTTCTTC.

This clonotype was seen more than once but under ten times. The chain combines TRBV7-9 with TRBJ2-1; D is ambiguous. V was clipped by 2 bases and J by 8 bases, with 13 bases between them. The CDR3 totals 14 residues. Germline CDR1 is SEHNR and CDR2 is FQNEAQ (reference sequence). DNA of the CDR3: TGTGCCAGCAGCTTAACGAAAGGGAAGGATGAGCAGTTCTTC. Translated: CASSLTKGKDEQFF.

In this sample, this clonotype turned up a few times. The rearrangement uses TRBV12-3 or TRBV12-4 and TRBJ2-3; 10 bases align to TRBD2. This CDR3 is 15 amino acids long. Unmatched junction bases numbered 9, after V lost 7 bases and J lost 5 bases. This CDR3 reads CASIALAGAGDTQYF. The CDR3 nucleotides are TGTGCCAGCATCGCGCTAGCGGGAGCTGGAGATACGCAGTATTTT.

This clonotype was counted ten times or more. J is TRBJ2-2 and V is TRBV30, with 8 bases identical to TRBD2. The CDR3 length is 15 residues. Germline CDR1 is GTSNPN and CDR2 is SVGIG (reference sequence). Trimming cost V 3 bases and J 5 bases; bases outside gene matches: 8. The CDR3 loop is CAWRWGSGRTGELFF. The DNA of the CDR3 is TGTGCCTGGAGGTGGGGCAGCGGGAGAACCGGGGAGCTGTTTTTT. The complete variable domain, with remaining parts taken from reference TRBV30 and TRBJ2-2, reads SQTIHQWPATLVQPVGSPLSLECTVEGTSNPNLYWYRQAAGRGLQLLFYSVGIGQISSEVPQNLSASRPQDRQFILSSKKLLLSDSGFYLCAWRWGSGRTGELFFGEGSRLTVL.

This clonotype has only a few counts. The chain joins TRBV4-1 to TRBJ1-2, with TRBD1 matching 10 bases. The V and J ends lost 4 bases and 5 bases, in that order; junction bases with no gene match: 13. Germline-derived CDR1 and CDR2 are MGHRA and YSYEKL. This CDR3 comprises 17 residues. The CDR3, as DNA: TGCGCCAGCAGCCGTGTAACGCGGGACAGGGGAGATTATGGCTACACCTTC. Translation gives CASSRVTRDRGDYGYTF.

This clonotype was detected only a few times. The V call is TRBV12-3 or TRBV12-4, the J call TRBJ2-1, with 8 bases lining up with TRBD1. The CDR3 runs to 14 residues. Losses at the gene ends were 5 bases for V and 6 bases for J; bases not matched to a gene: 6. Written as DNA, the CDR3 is TGTGCCAGCAGTCGAGGGACAGGCGCCAATGAGCAGTTCTTC. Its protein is CASSRGTGANEQFF.

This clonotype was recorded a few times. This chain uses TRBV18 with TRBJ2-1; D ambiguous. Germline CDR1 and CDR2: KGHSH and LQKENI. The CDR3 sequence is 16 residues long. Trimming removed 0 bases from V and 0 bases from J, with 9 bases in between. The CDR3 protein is CASSPPQQSSYNEQFF. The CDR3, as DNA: TGTGCCAGCTCACCACCGCAACAGAGCTCCTACAATGAGCAGTTCTTC.

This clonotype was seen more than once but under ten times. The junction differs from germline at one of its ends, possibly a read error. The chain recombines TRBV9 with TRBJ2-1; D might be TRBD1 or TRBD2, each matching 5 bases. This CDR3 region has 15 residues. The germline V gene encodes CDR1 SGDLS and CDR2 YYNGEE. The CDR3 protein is CASSVGGIDYHEQFF. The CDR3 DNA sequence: TGTGCCAGCAGCGTAGGGGGGATCGACTACCATGAGCAGTTCTTC.

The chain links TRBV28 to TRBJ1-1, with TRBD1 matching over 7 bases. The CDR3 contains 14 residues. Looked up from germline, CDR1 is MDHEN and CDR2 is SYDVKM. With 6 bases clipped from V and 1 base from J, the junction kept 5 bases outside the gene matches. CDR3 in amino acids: CASSSTGANTEAFF. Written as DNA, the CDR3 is TGTGCCAGCAGCTCAACAGGGGCGAACACTGAAGCTTTCTTT.

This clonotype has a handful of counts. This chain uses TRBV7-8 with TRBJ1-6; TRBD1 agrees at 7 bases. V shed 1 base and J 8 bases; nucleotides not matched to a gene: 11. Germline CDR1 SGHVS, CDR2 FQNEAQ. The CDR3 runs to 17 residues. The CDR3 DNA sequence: TGTGCCAGCAGCTTAGTGACAGGGCGAGGAGCAGATTCACCCCTCCACTTT. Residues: CASSLVTGRGADSPLHF.

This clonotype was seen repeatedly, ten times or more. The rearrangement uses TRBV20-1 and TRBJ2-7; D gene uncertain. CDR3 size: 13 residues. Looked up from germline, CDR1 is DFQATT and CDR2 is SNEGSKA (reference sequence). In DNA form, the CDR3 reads TGCAGGGTTGGCCGAAGCAGCTCCTACGAGCAGTACTTC. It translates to CRVGRSSSYEQYF.

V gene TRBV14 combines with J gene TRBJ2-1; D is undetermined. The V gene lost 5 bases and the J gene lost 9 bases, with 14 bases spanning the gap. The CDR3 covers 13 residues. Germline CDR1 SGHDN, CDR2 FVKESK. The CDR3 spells CASSTWPGGEQFF. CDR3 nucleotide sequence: TGTGCCAGCAGCACATGGCCGGGTGGTGAGCAGTTCTTC.

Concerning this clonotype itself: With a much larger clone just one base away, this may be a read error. The CDR3 spells CASSGLAGVTYEQYF. The CDR3, as DNA: TGTGCCAGCAGCGGACTAGCGGGAGTGACCTACGAGCAGTACTTC. V usage is TRBV7-9 and J usage is TRBJ2-7, with 13 bases identical to TRBD2. V dropped 5 bases and J dropped 2; count of bases not matched to a gene: 3. The CDR3 sequence is 15 residues long. Germline V gene data show CDR1 as SEHNR and CDR2 as FQNEAQ (reference sequence).

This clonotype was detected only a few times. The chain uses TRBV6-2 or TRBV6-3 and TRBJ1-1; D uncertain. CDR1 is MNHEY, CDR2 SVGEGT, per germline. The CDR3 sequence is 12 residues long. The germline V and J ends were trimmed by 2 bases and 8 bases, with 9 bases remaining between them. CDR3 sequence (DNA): TGTGCCAGCAGTTACCAGACGGGAGAAGCTTTCTTT. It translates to CASSYQTGEAFF.

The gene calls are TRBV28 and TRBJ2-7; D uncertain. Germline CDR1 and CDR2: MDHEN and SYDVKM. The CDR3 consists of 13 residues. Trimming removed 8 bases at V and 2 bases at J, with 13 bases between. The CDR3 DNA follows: TGTGCCAGCCTTCAGGATTCCCCCTACGAGCAGTACTTC. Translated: CASLQDSPYEQYF.

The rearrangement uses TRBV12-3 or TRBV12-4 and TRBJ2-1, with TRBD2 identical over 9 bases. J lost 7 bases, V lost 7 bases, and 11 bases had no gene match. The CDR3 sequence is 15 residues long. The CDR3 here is CASTAGTSRGNEQFF. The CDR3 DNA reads TGTGCCAGCACCGCCGGGACTAGCCGGGGGAATGAGCAGTTCTTC.

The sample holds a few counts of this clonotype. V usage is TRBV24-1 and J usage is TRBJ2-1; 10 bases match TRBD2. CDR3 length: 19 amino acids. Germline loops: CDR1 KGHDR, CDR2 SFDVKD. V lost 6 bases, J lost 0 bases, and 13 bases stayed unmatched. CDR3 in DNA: TGTGCCACCAGTAACAGACTAGCGGGCCCTACCAGCTCCTACAATGAGCAGTTCTTC. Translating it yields CATSNRLAGPTSSYNEQFF.

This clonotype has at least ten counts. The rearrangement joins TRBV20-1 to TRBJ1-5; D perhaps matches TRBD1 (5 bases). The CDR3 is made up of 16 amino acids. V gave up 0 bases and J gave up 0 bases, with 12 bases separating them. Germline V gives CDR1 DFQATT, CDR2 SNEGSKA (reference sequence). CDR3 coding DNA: TGCAGTGCTAGAGATGGGACGGATTATAGCAATCAGCCCCAGCATTTT. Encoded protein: CSARDGTDYSNQPQHF.

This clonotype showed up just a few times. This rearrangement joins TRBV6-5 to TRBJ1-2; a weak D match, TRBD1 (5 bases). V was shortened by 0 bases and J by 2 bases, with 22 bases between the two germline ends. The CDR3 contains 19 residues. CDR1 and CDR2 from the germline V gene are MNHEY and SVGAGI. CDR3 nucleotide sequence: TGTGCCAGCAGTTACTCGGGCCTGTTAGACAGTCGTAAAAACTATGGCTACACCTTC. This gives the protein CASSYSGLLDSRKNYGYTF.

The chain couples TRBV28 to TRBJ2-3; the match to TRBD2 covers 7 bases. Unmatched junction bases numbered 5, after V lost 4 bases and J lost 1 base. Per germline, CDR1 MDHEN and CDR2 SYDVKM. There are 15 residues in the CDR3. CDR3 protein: CASSSGGSGTDTQYF. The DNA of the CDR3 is TGTGCCAGCAGTTCGGGCGGGAGTGGCACAGATACGCAGTATTTT.

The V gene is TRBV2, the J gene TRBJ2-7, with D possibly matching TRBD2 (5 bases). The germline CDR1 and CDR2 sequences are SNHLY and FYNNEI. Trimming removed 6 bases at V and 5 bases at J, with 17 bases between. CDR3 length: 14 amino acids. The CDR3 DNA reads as TGTGCCAGCAGCTCACTAGGTCGAGAGGACGAGCAGTACTTC. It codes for CASSSLGREDEQYF.

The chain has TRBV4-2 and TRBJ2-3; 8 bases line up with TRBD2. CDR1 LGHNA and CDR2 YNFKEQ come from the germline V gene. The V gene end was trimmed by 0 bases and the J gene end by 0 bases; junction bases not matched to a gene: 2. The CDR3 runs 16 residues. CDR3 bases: TGTGCCAGCAGCCAAGAGGCTAGCGGGAGCACAGATACGCAGTATTTT. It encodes CASSQEASGSTDTQYF.